This TCR beta chain was captured by sequencing in a study of neurological immune-mediated disorders. Via MiXCR, TCRdb re-called the 5' RACE reads, giving one row per CDR3 protein. The sample contains roughly 30,000 distinct CDR3 sequences, approximately 6.6% of which appear only once. This clonotype showed up many times. Sequencing input: PBMCs. The sequence was obtained from a woman in her fifties or sixties in good health.

The CDR3 region is CASSSPLSESQFF. The DNA for the CDR3 is TGTGCCAGCAGTAGCCCTCTGAGCGAGTCGCAGTTCTTC. The chain recombines TRBV6-2 or TRBV6-3 with TRBJ2-1; no definite D call. With 5 bases removed from V and 12 bases from J, the gap between germline ends came to 17 bases. Germline CDR1 reads MNHEY; CDR2 reads SVGEGT. CDR3 length equals 13 residues.